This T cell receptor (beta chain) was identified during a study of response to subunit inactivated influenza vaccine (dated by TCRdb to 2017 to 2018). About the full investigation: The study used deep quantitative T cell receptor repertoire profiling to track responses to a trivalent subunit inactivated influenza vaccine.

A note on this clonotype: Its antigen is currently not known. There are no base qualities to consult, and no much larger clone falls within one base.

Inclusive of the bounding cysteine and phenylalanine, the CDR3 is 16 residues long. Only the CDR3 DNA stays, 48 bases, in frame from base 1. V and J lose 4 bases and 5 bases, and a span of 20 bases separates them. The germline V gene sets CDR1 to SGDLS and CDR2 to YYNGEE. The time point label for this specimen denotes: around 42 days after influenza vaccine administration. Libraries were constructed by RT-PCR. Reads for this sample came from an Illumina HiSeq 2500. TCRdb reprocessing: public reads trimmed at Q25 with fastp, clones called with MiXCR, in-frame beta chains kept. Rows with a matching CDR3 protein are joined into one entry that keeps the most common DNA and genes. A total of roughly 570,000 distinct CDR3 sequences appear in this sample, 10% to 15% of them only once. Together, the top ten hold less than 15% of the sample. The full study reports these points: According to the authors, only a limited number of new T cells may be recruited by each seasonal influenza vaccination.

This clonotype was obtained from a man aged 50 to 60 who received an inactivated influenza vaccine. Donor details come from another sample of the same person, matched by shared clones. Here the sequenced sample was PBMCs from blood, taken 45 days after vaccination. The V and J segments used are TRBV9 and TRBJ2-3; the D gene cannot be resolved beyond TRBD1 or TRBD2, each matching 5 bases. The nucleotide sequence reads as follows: TGTGCCAGCAGCCATACCACCGGGACCACCCAAGATACGCAGTATTTT. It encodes CASSHTTGTTQDTQYF.